Sequencing of this T cell receptor beta chain was carried out in a study of blood T cell repertoires in COVID-19. The V and J ends lost 1 base and 5 bases respectively, with 12 bases between them. The CDR3 is 14 amino acids. Germline V lookup: CDR1 SGHRS, CDR2 YFSETQ. This table comes from immunoSEQ multiplex PCR, and its TCRdb copy is limited to in-frame clones, with some not included. The data hold about 270,000 clones, with around 89% observed a single time. Recruits, aged roughly 18 to 90 years, lived in approximately 26 US areas. Only one count was recorded for this clone. The chain couples TRBV5-1 to TRBJ2-5; possible D gene TRBD1, 6 bases. The specimen was PBMCs or T cells enriched from blood (not recorded which). The source is a woman in her late teens or twenties who had recovered from COVID-19. The CDR3 reads CASSLLRGRETQYF. DNA of the CDR3: TGCGCCAGCAGCTTGCTCAGGGGACGGGAGACCCAGTACTTC.